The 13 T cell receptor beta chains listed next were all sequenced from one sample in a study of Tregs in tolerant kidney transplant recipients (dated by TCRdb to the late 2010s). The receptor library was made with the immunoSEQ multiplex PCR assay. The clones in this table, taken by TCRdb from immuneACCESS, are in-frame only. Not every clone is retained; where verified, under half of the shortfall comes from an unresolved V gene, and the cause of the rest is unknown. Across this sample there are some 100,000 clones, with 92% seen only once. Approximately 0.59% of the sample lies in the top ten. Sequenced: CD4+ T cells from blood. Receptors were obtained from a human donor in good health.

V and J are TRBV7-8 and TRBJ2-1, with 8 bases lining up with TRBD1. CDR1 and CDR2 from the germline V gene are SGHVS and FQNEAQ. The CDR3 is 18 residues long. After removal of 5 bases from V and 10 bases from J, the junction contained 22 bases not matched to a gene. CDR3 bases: TGTGCCAGCAGCCTTAGTCGTGTCTCGGGACAGGTGTTTGGAGAGCAGTTCTTC. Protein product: CASSLSRVSGQVFGEQFF.

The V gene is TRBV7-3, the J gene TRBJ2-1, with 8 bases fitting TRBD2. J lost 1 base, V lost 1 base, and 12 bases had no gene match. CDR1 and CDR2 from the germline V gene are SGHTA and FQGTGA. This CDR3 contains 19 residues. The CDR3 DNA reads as TGTGCCAGCAGCTTAAAGCCCCTGGGACTAGACCTATCCTACAATGAGCAGTTCTTC. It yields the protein CASSLKPLGLDLSYNEQFF.

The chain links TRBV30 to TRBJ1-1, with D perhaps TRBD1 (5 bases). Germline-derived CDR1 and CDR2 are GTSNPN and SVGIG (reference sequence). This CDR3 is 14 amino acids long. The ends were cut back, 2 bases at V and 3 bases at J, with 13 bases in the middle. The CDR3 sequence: CAWSSRQPDTEAFF. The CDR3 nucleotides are TGTGCCTGGAGTTCCAGACAGCCCGACACTGAAGCTTTCTTT.

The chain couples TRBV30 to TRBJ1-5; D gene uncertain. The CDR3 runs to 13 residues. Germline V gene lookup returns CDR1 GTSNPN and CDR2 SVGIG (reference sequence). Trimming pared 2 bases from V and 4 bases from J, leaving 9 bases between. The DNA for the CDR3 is TGTGCCTGGAGTCTGGGTGGTAATCAGCCCCAGCATTTT. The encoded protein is CAWSLGGNQPQHF.

Here the CDR3 DNA reads TGCGCCAGCATCCCCACAGGAGACAATGAGCAGTTCTTC. Its protein is CASIPTGDNEQFF. This chain joins TRBV23-1 and TRBJ2-1; maybe TRBD1 (5 bases). TRBV23-1 is given ORF status, its function remaining uncertain. The CDR3 runs to 13 residues. V lost 7 bases and J lost 5, with 12 bases in between.

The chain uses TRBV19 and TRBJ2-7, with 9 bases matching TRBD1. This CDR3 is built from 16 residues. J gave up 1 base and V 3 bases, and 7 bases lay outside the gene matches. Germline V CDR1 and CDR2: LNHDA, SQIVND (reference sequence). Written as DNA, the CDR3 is TGTGCCAGTAGTATTAAGGGACAGGGCCCTTCCTACGAGCAGTACTTC. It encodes CASSIKGQGPSYEQYF.

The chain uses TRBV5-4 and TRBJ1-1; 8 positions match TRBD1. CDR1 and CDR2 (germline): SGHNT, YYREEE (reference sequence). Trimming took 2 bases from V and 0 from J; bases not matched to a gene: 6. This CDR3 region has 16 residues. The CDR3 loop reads CASSLDRGGMNTEAFF. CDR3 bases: TGTGCCAGCAGCTTAGACAGGGGCGGGATGAACACTGAAGCTTTCTTT.

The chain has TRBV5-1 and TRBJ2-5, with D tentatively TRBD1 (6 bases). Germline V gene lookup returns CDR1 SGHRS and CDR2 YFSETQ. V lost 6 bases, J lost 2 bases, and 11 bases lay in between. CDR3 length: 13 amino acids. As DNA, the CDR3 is TGCGCCAGCAACAGGGTGCCGCAAGAGACCCAGTACTTC. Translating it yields CASNRVPQETQYF.

The CDR3: CAWSMRGNQPQHF. CDR3 nucleotides: TGTGCCTGGAGCATGCGCGGCAATCAGCCCCAGCATTTT. The chain has TRBV30 and TRBJ1-5; D is unresolved. The V end was cut by 3 bases, the J end by 2 bases, with 8 bases between. CDR1 is GTSNPN and CDR2 is SVGIG in the germline V gene (reference sequence). The CDR3 length is 13 residues.

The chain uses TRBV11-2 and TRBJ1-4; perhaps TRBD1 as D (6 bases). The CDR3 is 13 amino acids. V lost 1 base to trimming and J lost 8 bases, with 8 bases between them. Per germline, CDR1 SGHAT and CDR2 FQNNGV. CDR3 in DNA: TGTGCCAGCAGCTTAGGGACAGCCGAAAAACTGTTTTTT. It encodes CASSLGTAEKLFF.

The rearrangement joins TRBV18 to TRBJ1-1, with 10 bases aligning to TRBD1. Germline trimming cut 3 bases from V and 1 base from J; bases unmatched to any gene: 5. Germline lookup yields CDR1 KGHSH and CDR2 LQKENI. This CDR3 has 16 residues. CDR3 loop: CASSPRDRGTNTEAFF. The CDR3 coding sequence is TGTGCCAGCTCACCCCGGGACAGGGGAACGAACACTGAAGCTTTCTTT.

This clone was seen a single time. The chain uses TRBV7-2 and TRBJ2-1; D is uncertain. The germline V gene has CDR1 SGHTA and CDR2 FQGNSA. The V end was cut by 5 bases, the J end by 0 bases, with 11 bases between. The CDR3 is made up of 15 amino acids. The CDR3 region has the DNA TGTGCCAGCAGCGAACGGCAGAACTCCTACAATGAGCAGTTCTTC. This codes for CASSERQNSYNEQFF.

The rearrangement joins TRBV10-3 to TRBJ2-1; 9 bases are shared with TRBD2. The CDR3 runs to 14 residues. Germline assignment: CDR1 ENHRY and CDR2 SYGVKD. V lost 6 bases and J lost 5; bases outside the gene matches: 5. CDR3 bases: TGTGCCATCAGGGCCGGGACTAGCAACAATGAGCAGTTCTTC. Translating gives CAIRAGTSNNEQFF.